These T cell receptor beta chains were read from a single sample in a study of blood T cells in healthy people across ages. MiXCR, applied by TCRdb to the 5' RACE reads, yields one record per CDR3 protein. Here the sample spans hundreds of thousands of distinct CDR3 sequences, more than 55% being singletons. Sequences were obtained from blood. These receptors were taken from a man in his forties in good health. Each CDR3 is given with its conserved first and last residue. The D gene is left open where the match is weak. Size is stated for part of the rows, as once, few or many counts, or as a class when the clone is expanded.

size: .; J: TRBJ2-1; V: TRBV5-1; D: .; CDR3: CASSPRGTRGYEQFF; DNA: TGCGCCAGCAGCCCTCGGGGAACCCGAGGGTATGAGCAGTTCTTC
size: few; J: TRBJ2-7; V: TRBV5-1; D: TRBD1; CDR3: CASSLAVGQGDEQYF; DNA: TGCGCCAGCAGCTTGGCCGTAGGACAGGGGGACGAGCAGTACTTC
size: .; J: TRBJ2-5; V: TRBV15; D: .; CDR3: CATSRGQSSETQYF; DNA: TGTGCCACCAGCAGAGGACAGTCTTCGGAGACCCAGTACTTC
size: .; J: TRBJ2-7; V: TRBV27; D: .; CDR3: CASSLGGRQHHEQYF; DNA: TGTGCCAGCAGTTTAGGCGGGCGGCAGCACCACGAGCAGTACTTC
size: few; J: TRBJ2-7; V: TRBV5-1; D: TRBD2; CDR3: CASSLPGLAGGPKTYEQYF; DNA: TGCGCCAGCAGCTTGCCGGGACTAGCGGGAGGGCCAAAAACCTACGAGCAGTACTTC
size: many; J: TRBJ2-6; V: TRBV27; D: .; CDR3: CASSRSGANVLTF; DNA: TGTGCCAGCAGCCGCTCTGGGGCCAACGTCCTGACTTTC
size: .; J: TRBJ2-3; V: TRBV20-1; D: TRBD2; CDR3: CSAFTSGSTDTQYF; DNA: TGCAGTGCTTTTACTAGCGGGAGCACAGATACGCAGTATTTT
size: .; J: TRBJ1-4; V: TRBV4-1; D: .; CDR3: CASSQSLTGENEKLFF; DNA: TGCGCCAGCAGCCAATCCCTGACGGGGGAGAATGAAAAACTGTTTTTT
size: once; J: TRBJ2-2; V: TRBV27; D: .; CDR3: CASSLLLASGELFF; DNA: TGTGCCAGCAGTTTATTACTAGCCAGCGGGGAGCTGTTTTTT
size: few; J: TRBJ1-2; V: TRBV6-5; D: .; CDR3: CASRPGGSWGNGYTF; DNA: TGTGCCAGCAGACCAGGTGGATCGTGGGGGAATGGCTACACCTTC
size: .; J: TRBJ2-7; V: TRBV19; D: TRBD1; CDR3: CASSRTGDYEQYF; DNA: TGTGCCAGTTCTAGGACAGGGGACTACGAGCAGTACTTC
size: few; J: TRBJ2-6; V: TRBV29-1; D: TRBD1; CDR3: CSVGQGGPGANVLTF; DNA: TGCAGCGTGGGACAGGGAGGTCCTGGGGCCAACGTCCTGACTTTC
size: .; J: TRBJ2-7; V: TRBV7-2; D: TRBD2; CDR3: CASSPRTSGIHEQYF; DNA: TGTGCCAGCAGCCCCCGGACTAGCGGGATCCACGAGCAGTACTTC
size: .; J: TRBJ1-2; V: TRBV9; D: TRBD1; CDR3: CASSDRTGSYGYTF; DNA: TGTGCCAGCAGCGACCGGACAGGGAGCTATGGCTACACCTTC
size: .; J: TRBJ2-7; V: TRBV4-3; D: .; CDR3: CASSPRAGGSYGQYF; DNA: TGCGCCAGCAGCCCCCGTGCAGGGGGGTCCTACGGGCAGTACTTC
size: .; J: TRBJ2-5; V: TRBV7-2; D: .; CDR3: CASSLVRFGETQYF; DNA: TGTGCCAGCAGCTTAGTTCGCTTCGGTGAGACCCAGTACTTC
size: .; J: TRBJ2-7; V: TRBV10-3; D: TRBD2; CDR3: CAISESMGLPYEQYF; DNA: TGTGCCATCAGTGAGTCGATGGGACTACCTTACGAGCAGTACTTC